The sequence of this TCR beta chain was determined in a study of T-cell reconstitution after alpha-beta-depleted transplantation in children. Germline CDR1 and CDR2: MGHDK and SYGVNS. Trimming removed 4 bases from V and 4 bases from J; junction bases left unmatched: 10. There are 15 residues in the CDR3. Researchers prepared the TCRbeta library using unique molecular identifiers, the study reports. Using its own MiXCR run on the PCR reads, TCRdb lists one record per CDR3 protein. Among roughly 200,000 distinct CDR3 sequences listed, about 6.3% were seen once. This clonotype was seen ten or more times.

The origin of this receptor is a human donor who donated a stem cell graft to a child with Wiskott-Aldrich syndrome. J is TRBJ2-7 and V is TRBV25-1, with 7 bases matching TRBD1. The sequences come from PBMCs from the stem cell graft donor, collected from the stem cell graft. CDR3 protein: CASSVSTGSGYEQYF. CDR3 DNA: TGTGCCAGCAGTGTCTCGACAGGGTCGGGTTACGAGCAGTACTTC.